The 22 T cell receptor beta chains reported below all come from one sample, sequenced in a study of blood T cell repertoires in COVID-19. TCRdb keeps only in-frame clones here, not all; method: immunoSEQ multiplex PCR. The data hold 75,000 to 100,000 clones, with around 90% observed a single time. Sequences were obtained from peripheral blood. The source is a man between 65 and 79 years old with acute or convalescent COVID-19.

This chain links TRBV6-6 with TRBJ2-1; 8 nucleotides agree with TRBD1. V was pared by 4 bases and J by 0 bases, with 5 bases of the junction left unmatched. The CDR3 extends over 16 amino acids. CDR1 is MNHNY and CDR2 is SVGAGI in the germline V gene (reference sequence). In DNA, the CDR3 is TGTGCCAGCAGTTCAAAGGGACAGGACTCCTACAATGAGCAGTTCTTC. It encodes CASSSKGQDSYNEQFF.

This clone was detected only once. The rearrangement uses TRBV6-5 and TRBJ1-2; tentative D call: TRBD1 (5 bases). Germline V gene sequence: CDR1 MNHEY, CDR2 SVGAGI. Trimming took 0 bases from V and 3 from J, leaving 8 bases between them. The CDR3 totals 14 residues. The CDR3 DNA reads TGTGCCAGCAGTTACTCGAAGACAGACTATGGCTACACCTTC. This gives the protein CASSYSKTDYGYTF.

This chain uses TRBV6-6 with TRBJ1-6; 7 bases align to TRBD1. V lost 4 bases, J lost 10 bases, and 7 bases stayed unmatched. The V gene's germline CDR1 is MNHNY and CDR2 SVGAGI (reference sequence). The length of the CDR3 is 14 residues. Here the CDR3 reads CASSSTGPQSPLHF. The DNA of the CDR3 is TGTGCCAGCAGTTCGACAGGGCCCCAATCACCCCTCCACTTT.

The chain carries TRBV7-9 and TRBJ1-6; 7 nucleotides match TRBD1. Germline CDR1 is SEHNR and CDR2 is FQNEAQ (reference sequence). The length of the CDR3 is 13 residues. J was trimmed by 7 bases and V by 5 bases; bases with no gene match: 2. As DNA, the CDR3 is TGTGCCAGCAGCCAACAGGGGAATTCACCCCTCCACTTT. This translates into CASSQQGNSPLHF.

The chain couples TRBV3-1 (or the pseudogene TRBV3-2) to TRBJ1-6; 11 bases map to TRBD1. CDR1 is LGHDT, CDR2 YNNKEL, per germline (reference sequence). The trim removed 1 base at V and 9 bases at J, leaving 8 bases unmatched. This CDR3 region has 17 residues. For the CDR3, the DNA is TGTGCCAGCAGCCAAGTCGGGACAGGGGGTAGGAGTTCACCCCTCCACTTT. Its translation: CASSQVGTGGRSSPLHF.

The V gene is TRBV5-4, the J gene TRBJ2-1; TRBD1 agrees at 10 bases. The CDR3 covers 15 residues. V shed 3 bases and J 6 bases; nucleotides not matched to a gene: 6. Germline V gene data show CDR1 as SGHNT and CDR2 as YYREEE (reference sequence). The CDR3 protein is CASSSGRTGGNEQFF. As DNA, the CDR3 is TGTGCCAGCAGCTCCGGCCGGACAGGGGGCAATGAGCAGTTCTTC.

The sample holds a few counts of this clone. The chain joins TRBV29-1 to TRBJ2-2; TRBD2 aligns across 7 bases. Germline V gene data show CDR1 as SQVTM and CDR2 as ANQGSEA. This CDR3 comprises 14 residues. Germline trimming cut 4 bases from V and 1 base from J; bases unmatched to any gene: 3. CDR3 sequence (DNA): TGCAGCGTTGGACTAGCAGTGAACACCGGGGAGCTGTTTTTT. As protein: CSVGLAVNTGELFF.

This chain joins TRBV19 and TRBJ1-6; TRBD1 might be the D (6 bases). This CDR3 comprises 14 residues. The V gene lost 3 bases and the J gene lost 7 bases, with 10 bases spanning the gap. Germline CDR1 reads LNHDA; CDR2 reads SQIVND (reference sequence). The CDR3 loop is CASSISTGNSPLHF. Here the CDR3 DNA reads TGTGCCAGTAGTATTTCCACAGGGAATTCACCCCTCCACTTT. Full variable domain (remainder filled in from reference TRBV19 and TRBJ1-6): DGGITQSPKYLFRKEGQNVTLSCEQNLNHDAMYWYRQDPGQGLRLIYYSQIVNDFQKGDIAEGYSVSREKKESFPLTVTSAQKNPTAFYLCASSISTGNSPLHFGNGTRLTVT.

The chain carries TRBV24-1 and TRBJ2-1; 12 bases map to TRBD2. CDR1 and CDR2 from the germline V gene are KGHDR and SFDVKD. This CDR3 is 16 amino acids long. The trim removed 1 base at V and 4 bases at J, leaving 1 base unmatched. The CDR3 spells CATSDFTSGGYNEQFF. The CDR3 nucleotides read TGTGCCACCAGTGATTTTACTAGCGGGGGGTACAATGAGCAGTTCTTC.

As DNA, the CDR3 is TGTGCCAGTAGGGGCGGAAGCTCCTACAATGAGCAGTTCTTC. Amino acids: CASRGGSSYNEQFF. The chain links TRBV7-2 to TRBJ2-1; D may be TRBD1 (5 bases). V lost 9 bases, J lost 0 bases, and 12 bases lay in between. CDR1 and CDR2 from the germline V gene are SGHTA and FQGNSA. This CDR3 has 14 amino acids.

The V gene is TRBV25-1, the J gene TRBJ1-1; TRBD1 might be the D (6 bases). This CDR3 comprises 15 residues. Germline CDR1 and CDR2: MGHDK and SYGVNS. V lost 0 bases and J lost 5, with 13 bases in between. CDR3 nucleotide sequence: TGTGCCAGCAGTGAATACGGGGGGCGGAAGACTGAAGCTTTCTTT. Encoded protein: CASSEYGGRKTEAFF. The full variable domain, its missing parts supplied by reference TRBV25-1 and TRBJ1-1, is EADIYQTPRYLVIGTGKKITLECSQTMGHDKMYWYQQDPGMELHLIHYSYGVNSTEKGDLSSESTVSRIRTEHFPLTLESARPSHTSQYLCASSEYGGRKTEAFFGQGTRLTVV.

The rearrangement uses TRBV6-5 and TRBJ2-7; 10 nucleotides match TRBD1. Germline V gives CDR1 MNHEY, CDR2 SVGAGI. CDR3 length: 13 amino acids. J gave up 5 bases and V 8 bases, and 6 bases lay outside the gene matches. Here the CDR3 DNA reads TGTGCCAGCCAAGGGACAGGGGCCCACGAGCAGTACTTC. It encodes CASQGTGAHEQYF.

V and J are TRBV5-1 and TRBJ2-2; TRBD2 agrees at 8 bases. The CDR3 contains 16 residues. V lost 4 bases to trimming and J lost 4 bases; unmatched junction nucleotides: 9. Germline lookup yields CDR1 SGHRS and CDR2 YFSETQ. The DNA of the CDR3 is TGCGCCAGCAGCCCCTTAGCGGGGTCGGGCACCGGGGAGCTGTTTTTT. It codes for CASSPLAGSGTGELFF. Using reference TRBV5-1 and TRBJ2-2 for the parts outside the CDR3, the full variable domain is KAGVTQTPRYLIKTRGQQVTLSCSPISGHRSVSWYQQTPGQGLQFLFEYFSETQRNKGNFPGRFSGRQFSNSRSEMNVSTLELGDSALYLCASSPLAGSGTGELFFGEGSRLTVL.

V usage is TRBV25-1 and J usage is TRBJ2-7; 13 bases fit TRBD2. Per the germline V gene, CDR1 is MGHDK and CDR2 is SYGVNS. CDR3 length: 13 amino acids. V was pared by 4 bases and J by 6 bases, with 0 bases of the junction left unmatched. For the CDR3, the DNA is TGTGCCAGCAGTGGACTAGCGGGAGGCGAGCAGTACTTC. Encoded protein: CASSGLAGGEQYF.

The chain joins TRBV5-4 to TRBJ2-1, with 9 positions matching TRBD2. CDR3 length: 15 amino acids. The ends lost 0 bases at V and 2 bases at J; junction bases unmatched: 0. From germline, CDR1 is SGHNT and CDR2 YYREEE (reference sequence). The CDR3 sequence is CASSLERGAYNEQFF. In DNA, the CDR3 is TGTGCCAGCAGCTTGGAGCGGGGGGCCTACAATGAGCAGTTCTTC.

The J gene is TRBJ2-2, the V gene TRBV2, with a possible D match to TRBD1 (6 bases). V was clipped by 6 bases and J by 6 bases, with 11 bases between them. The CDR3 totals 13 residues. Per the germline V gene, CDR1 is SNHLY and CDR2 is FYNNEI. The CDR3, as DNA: TGTGCCAGCAGACCAACAGGGCCCGGGGAGCTGTTTTTT. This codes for CASRPTGPGELFF.

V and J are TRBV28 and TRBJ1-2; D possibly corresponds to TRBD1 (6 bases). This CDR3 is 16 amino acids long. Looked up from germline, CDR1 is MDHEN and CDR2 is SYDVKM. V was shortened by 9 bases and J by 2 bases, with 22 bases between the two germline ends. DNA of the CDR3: TGTGCCAGTTCAGGGGCAGCTCAGGCCCGAAACTATGGCTACACCTTC. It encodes CASSGAAQARNYGYTF.

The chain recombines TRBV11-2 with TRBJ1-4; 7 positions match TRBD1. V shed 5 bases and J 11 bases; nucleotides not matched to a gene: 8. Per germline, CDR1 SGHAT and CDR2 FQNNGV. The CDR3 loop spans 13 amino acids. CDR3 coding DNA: TGTGCCAGCAGCCAGTACAGGGGTGGGAAACTGTTTTTT. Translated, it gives CASSQYRGGKLFF.

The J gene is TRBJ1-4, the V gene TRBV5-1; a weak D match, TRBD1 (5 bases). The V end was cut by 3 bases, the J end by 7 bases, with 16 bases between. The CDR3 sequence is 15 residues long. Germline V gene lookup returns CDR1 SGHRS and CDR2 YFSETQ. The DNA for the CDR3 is TGCGCCAGCAGCTCTACAGGCGGAGGGAGTGAAAAACTGTTTTTT. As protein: CASSSTGGGSEKLFF.

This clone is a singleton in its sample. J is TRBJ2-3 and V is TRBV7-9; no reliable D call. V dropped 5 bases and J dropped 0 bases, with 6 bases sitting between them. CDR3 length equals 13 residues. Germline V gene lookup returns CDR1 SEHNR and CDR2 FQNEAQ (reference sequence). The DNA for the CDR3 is TGTGCCAGCAGCGCCAGTAGCACAGATACGCAGTATTTT. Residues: CASSASSTDTQYF.

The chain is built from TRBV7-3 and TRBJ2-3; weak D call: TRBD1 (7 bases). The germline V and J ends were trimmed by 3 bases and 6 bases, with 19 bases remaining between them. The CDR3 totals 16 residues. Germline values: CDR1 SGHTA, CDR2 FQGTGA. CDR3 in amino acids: CASSFPGRGAEDTQYF. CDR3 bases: TGTGCCAGCAGCTTCCCGGGCAGGGGGGCCGAGGATACGCAGTATTTT.

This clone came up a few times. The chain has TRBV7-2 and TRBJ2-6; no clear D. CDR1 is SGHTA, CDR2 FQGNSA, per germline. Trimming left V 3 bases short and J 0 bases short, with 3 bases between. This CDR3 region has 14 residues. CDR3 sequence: CASSLASGANVLTF. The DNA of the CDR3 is TGTGCCAGCAGCTTGGCCTCTGGGGCCAACGTCCTGACTTTC. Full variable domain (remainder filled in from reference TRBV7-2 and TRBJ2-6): GAGVSQSPSNKVTEKGKDVELRCDPISGHTALYWYRQSLGQGLEFLIYFQGNSAPDKSGLPSDRFSAERTGGSVSTLTIQRTQQEDSAVYLCASSLASGANVLTFGAGSRLTVL.